One and the same sample provided the 2 T cell receptor beta chains below, sequenced in a study of vaccination and CD4 T cells after COVID-19 (dated by TCRdb to between 2022 and 2023). In the paper's terms, the treatment or condition label means: roughly nine-day PBMC culture with coronavirus spike peptide pools or control peptides (ViraFEST assay). To prepare the library, PCR was applied. TCRdb records Illumina iSeq 100 as the sequencer. At the Johns Hopkins FTIC core, DNA from the cultured CD4+ T cells underwent TCR sequencing with the Oncomine TCR Beta short-read assay. TCRdb reprocessing: public reads trimmed at Q25 with fastp, clones called with MiXCR, in-frame beta chains kept. Every entry covers one CDR3 protein and lists the most common genes and DNA from its rows. This sample comprises fewer than 20,000 distinct CDR3 sequences, 53% of them detected only once. The ten largest clones represent 7.2% of the sample.

These TCRs' antigens remain unknown. This sample comprised CD4+ T cells from blood, cultured in vitro, obtained before SARS-CoV-2 vaccination. The receptors shown here come from a human donor who had recovered from COVID-19.

This clonotype was found a few times. The V gene is TRBV6-1, the J gene TRBJ2-2; 14 nucleotides match TRBD2. Germline loops: CDR1 MNHNS, CDR2 SASEGT. The CDR3 is made up of 14 amino acids. The junction had 3 bases not matched to a gene; V was cut back by 8 bases and J by 7 bases. CDR3 nucleotide sequence: TGTGCCAGCCTGGGACTAGCGGGAGACGGGGAGCTGTTTTTT. Amino acids: CASLGLAGDGELFF.

This sequence joins TRBV4-1 and TRBJ1-5; maybe TRBD1 (5 bases). V gave up 0 bases and J gave up 0 bases, with 12 bases separating them. Germline assignment: CDR1 MGHRA and CDR2 YSYEKL. The CDR3 runs 17 residues. The CDR3 bases are TGCGCCAGCAGCCAAGATCTTGAGGGGATTAGCAATCAGCCCCAGCATTTT. Its translation is CASSQDLEGISNQPQHF.